Below are 3 T cell receptor beta chains sequenced from a single sample in a study of blood T cells in healthy people across ages. Sample-barcoded 5' priming and a J-beta primer mix drove a second PCR of roughly 6 to 12 cycles. TCRdb itself ran the 5' RACE reads through MiXCR, one entry per CDR3 protein. The data contain some 1,500,000 distinct CDR3 sequences, around 40% of them seen just once; the ten biggest clones take up over 3.5%. The material sequenced was blood. The receptor source for this set is a woman aged 18-29 years in good health.

This clonotype turned up a few times. The chain uses TRBV27 and TRBJ2-5; weak D call: TRBD2 (6 bases). CDR3 length: 16 amino acids. Trimming took 4 bases from V and 1 from J, leaving 16 bases between them. Germline V gene lookup returns CDR1 MNHEY and CDR2 SMNVEV (reference sequence). The CDR3 reads CASSSGTGVIQETQYF. The DNA for the CDR3 is TGTGCCAGCAGTTCGGGGACGGGGGTCATCCAAGAGACCCAGTACTTC.

This clonotype came up a few times. The chain carries TRBV11-2 and TRBJ2-3; D unclear. V was cut by 1 base and J by 0 bases, with 11 bases left in between. Germline-derived CDR1 and CDR2 are SGHAT and FQNNGV. The CDR3 runs to 16 residues. The CDR3 sequence is CASSLVPIPSTDTQYF. The CDR3 DNA is TGTGCCAGCAGCTTAGTGCCAATCCCTAGCACAGATACGCAGTATTTT.

This clonotype was seen a handful of times. The chain is built from TRBV7-3 and TRBJ2-5; the match to TRBD2 covers 8 bases. Germline V gives CDR1 SGHTA, CDR2 FQGTGA. Unmatched junction bases numbered 2, after V lost 0 bases and J lost 2 bases. CDR3 length: 15 residues. The CDR3 DNA is TGTGCCAGCAGCTTAACAGGGACTAGGCAAGAGACCCAGTACTTC. Encoded protein: CASSLTGTRQETQYF.